This T cell receptor beta chain is from a study of blood T cells in healthy people across ages. Germline V CDR1 and CDR2: ENHRY, SYGVKD. This CDR3 comprises 16 residues. The donors, healthy Caucasians from Russia, were aged 6 to 90. Study results and caveats: Naive CD4+ cells and diversity were both higher in long-lived donors than in aged donors.

PCR was performed a second time for 7 to 11 cycles using a sample-barcoded 5' primer and a J-beta primer mix. MiXCR was run by TCRdb on the 5' RACE reads, yielding one entry per CDR3 protein. The data show some 1,800,000 distinct CDR3 sequences, with roughly two fifths seen just once and roughly 23% held by the top ten. Points on this clonotype: Its matching antigen is unknown. Compared with germline, one end of the junction differs, possibly owing to a read error.

This chain joins TRBV10-3 and TRBJ2-1; D gene uncertain. The receptor was isolated from a human donor in good health. The sequencing input was blood. CDR3 DNA: TGTGCCATCAGTGGGATCAAGGGTCCTTCCTACAGTGAGCAGTTCTTC. As protein: CAISGIKGPSYSEQFF.